This T cell receptor (beta chain) was captured in a study of CD8 T cells in ankylosing spondylitis. Findings and caveats of the study: Significantly higher representation of disease-linked clones was reported for matched ankylosing spondylitis synovial fluid. Ankylosing spondylitis blood seemed to carry a telltale TCR beta motif made of about 8 highly homologous variants. Disease-linked clones proved CD8+ and comparatively uncommon in peripheral blood.

It was by quantitative 5'-RACE with molecular barcodes that TCR beta libraries were made. TCRdb independently ran MiXCR on the 5' RACE reads; one entry per CDR3 protein. Of about 220,000 distinct CDR3 sequences in the sample, roughly 24% were seen once. This clonotype showed up just a few times. Its antigen is not identified. The receptor comes from a male donor with ankylosing spondylitis or in good health (not recorded which). Input material: blood, either unsorted or a sorted T cell fraction (not recorded which).

CDR3 region: CASSRDREGRQPQHF. The CDR3, as DNA: TGTGCCAGCAGCCGAGACAGGGAGGGAAGGCAGCCCCAGCATTTT. The chain couples TRBV4-2 to TRBJ1-5; TRBD1 agrees at 7 bases. The CDR3 loop spans 15 amino acids. J gave up 7 bases and V 4 bases, and 10 bases lay outside the gene matches. The germline gives CDR1 LGHNA, CDR2 YNFKEQ.